The 3 T cell receptor beta chains reported below all come from one sample, sequenced in a study of blood T cell repertoires in COVID-19. The repertoire was sequenced with immunoSEQ multiplex PCR; TCRdb's copy has only in-frame clones and lacks some. The table shows fewer than 300,000 clones, with more than 65% occurring only once. The sequencing sample was made of peripheral blood. All receptors derive from a woman aged 18-29 years with acute or convalescent COVID-19.

V and J are TRBV20-1 and TRBJ1-1; unclear D gene. With 3 bases removed from V and 5 bases from J, the gap between germline ends came to 13 bases. The CDR3 contains 13 residues. Germline V gene sequence: CDR1 DFQATT, CDR2 SNEGSKA (reference sequence). This CDR3 reads CSASDGVKTEAFF. CDR3 coding DNA: TGCAGTGCTAGTGACGGTGTAAAGACTGAAGCTTTCTTT.

This clone was found a few times. The chain couples TRBV11-3 to TRBJ2-1; 14 bases are shared with TRBD2. The CDR3 spans 16 residues. The V gene's germline CDR1 is SGHNT and CDR2 YENEEA. V lost 5 bases to trimming and J lost 4 bases; unmatched junction nucleotides: 4. The CDR3 sequence: CASSLRLAGGYNEQFF. DNA of the CDR3: TGTGCCAGCAGCCTCCGACTAGCGGGAGGGTACAATGAGCAGTTCTTC. The full variable domain, with the rest looked up from reference TRBV11-3 and TRBJ2-1, is EAGVVQSPRYKIIEKKQPVAFWCNPISGHNTLYWYLQNLGQGPELLIRYENEEAVDDSQLPKDRFSAERLKGVDSTLKIQPAELGDSAVYLCASSLRLAGGYNEQFFGPGTRLTVL.

The rearrangement joins TRBV13 to TRBJ1-5, with a weak D call TRBD1 (5 bases). Germline CDR1 reads PRHDT; CDR2 reads FYEKMQ (reference sequence). The CDR3 loop spans 14 amino acids. V gave up 5 bases and J gave up 4 bases, with 12 bases separating them. The CDR3: CASSRGAANQPQHF. The DNA for the CDR3 is TGTGCCAGCAGCCGCGGGGCAGCTAATCAGCCCCAGCATTTT.